The source of this T cell receptor beta chain is a study of identical twins. TCRdb ran MiXCR on the 5' RACE reads and lists one entry per CDR3 protein. The data contain 140,000 to 150,000 distinct CDR3 sequences, 3% to 4% of them seen just once; the ten biggest clones take up 7.5% to 8.5%. The CDR3 covers 14 residues. V gave up 1 base and J gave up 7 bases, with 13 bases separating them. Per germline, CDR1 SEHNR and CDR2 FQNEAQ (reference sequence). Many counts were recorded for this clonotype. The sample was memory T cells sorted from blood. The chain has TRBV7-9 and TRBJ1-2; tentative D call: TRBD1 (5 bases). The TCR comes from a man younger than 35 in good health. The CDR3 region has the DNA TGTGCCAGCAGCTTAGAGGCAGGGTCGAGTGGCTACACCTTC. Its protein product is CASSLEAGSSGYTF.